These T cell receptor beta chains were read from a single sample in a study of OX40 agonist ivuxolimab in advanced cancers. The protocol was immunoSEQ multiplex PCR, while the TCRdb copy is restricted to in-frame clones and leaves out a portion. Found here are about 97,000 clones, 80% to 90% of them singletons; the top ten hold over 4.5%. This material consisted of CD4+ or CD8+ T cells sorted from blood, taken in a trial of the OX40 agonist ivuxolimab. The receptors were gathered from an adult with an advanced solid tumor such as melanoma, head and neck, liver or kidney cancer. CDR3s include the opening cysteine and the closing phenylalanine or tryptophan. D genes are given only for firm matches. Size is omitted from some rows. Given values are once, few, many or a class for expanded clones.

TRBJ2-3	TRBV7-3	NA	once	TGTGCCAGCAGTGCAGGTGGTACGCAGTATTTT	CASSAGGTQYF
TRBJ2-5	TRBV2	NA	NA	TGTGCCAGCACGCTCGTCTGGGGAGAGACCCAGTACTTC	CASTLVWGETQYF
TRBJ2-4	TRBV11-2	NA	NA	TGTGCCAGCAGCTTAGGCCTAGGAAGAAACATTCAGTACTTC	CASSLGLGRNIQYF
TRBJ2-1	TRBV4-2	TRBD2	NA	TGTGCCAGCAGCCCGTTAGCGGGAGCGAACAATGAGCAGTTCTTC	CASSPLAGANNEQFF
TRBJ2-2	TRBV19	NA	NA	TGTGCCAGTAGTATTGGGGCGGGGCTCGCCGGGGAGCTGTTTTTT	CASSIGAGLAGELFF
TRBJ2-7	TRBV6-1	NA	NA	TGTGCCAGCAGTGAAGCGGGGCAGAAGGTCTACGAGCAGTACTTC	CASSEAGQKVYEQYF
TRBJ2-1	TRBV7-8	TRBD2	NA	TGTGCCAGCAGCTTACTAGCGGGGGGGGCGGTCTACAATGAGCAGTTCTTC	CASSLLAGGAVYNEQFF
TRBJ2-5	TRBV18	NA	NA	TGTGCCAGCTCACCACCTTTTGAGACCCAGTACTTC	CASSPPFETQYF
TRBJ2-7	TRBV19	TRBD1	once	TGTGCCAGTAGTGGAGCCGGGACAGGGTCTTACGAGCAGTACTTC	CASSGAGTGSYEQYF
TRBJ2-5	TRBV7-7	NA	NA	TGTGCTAGCAGCCGTGGGGGGGGGCGCCTAGAGACCCAGTACTTC	CASSRGGGRLETQYF
TRBJ2-1	TRBV5-1	TRBD2	NA	TGCGCCAGCAGCTTGGCCGGGACGGGAGGTGGAAATGAGCAGTTCTTC	CASSLAGTGGGNEQFF
TRBJ2-4	TRBV18	NA	once	TGTGCCAGCTCACGACGGGGGTTGGGCATTCAGTACTTC	CASSRRGLGIQYF
TRBJ2-1	TRBV7-9	NA	NA	TGTGCCAGCAGCTTAGCCTCGGTACAGCAGTTCTTC	CASSLASVQQFF
TRBJ2-1	TRBV2	NA	once	TGTGCCAGCAGGGGGGACACCCTCAATGAGCAGTTCTTC	CASRGDTLNEQFF
TRBJ1-1	TRBV4-3	NA	NA	TGCGCCAGCAGCCATGGGGCAGGTGCTGAAGCTTTCTTT	CASSHGAGAEAFF
TRBJ1-6	TRBV5-1	NA	NA	TGCGCCAGCAGCTTAGACTTGCTCAGCTCCTATAATTCACCCCTCCACTTT	CASSLDLLSSYNSPLHF
TRBJ2-2	TRBV30	NA	NA	TGTGCCTGGACCCCTCAGGTGGGATCGAACACCGGGGAGCTGTTTTTT	CAWTPQVGSNTGELFF
TRBJ1-1	TRBV15	NA	NA	TGTGCCACCAGCAGAGGTATGGTTGCCTACACTGAAGCTTTCTTT	CATSRGMVAYTEAFF
TRBJ2-3	TRBV4-3	NA	NA	TGCGCCAGCAGCCACCTTTTTAGCGGCTTCACAGATACGCAGTATTTT	CASSHLFSGFTDTQYF
TRBJ2-3	TRBV15	NA	NA	TGTGCCACCAGCAGAGTAGGGGATACGCAGTATTTT	CATSRVGDTQYF
TRBJ1-4	TRBV7-9	NA	NA	TGTGCCAGCAGCGCAGGGTCGGGTAATGAAAAACTGTTTTTT	CASSAGSGNEKLFF
TRBJ2-7	TRBV6-5	NA	NA	TGTGCCAGCAGGCCCACGAATAGCTACGAGCAGTACTTC	CASRPTNSYEQYF
TRBJ2-7	TRBV7-9	NA	NA	TGTGCCAGCAGTTATAGGGGGTACTACGAGCAGTACTTC	CASSYRGYYEQYF
TRBJ2-7	TRBV6-5	NA	NA	TGTGCCAGCAGTACCAACCTCTACGAGCAGTACTTC	CASSTNLYEQYF
TRBJ1-5	TRBV6-1	NA	NA	TGTGCCAGCAGTGAATGGACGGTACAATTGGCCCAGCATTTT	CASSEWTVQLAQHF
TRBJ2-7	TRBV19	TRBD1	NA	TGTGCCAGTAGTCCCGGAACTGGGACAGCCCTACGGCAGTACTTC	CASSPGTGTALRQYF
TRBJ2-1	TRBV29-1	NA	NA	TGCAGCGTAGGACACTACAATGAGCAGTTCTTC	CSVGHYNEQFF
TRBJ2-7	TRBV18	NA	NA	TGTGCCAGCTCACCGTGGGGGTCCTACGAGCAGTACTTC	CASSPWGSYEQYF
TRBJ1-3	TRBV6-5	NA	NA	TGTGCCAGCAGAGTAGGACAGCTAGGAAACACCATATATTTT	CASRVGQLGNTIYF
TRBJ1-4	TRBV18	TRBD1	NA	TGTGCCAGCTCGCAAACCGGGACAGGGTATAATGAAAAACTGTTTTTT	CASSQTGTGYNEKLFF
TRBJ2-7	TRBV7-8	TRBD1	NA	TGTGCCAGCAGCTTACAAGCCGACAGGGGACCCTACGAGCAGTACTTC	CASSLQADRGPYEQYF
TRBJ1-2	TRBV11-3	NA	few	TGTGCCAGCAGCTTAGTAGGTGATGGCTACACCTTC	CASSLVGDGYTF
TRBJ1-4	TRBV10-2	NA	NA	TGCGCCGTCGGTTCAGGGAGTACTAATGAAAAACTGTTTTTT	CAVGSGSTNEKLFF
TRBJ2-1	TRBV9	NA	NA	TGTGCCAGCTCCCCCGCCGGTGGGGGACACTCCTACAATGAGCAGTTCTTC	CASSPAGGGHSYNEQFF
TRBJ1-1	TRBV7-6	NA	NA	TGTGCCAGCAGCTCGGCCGGAGGCACTGAAGCTTTCTTT	CASSSAGGTEAFF